This is a list of T cell receptor beta chains from one sample in a study of blood T cell repertoires in COVID-19. Produced via immunoSEQ multiplex PCR; TCRdb's table is partial and in-frame only. Seen here are roughly 84,000 clones, about four fifths observed once, and the top ten hold 12%. The sequenced material came from peripheral blood. The source is a woman aged 40 to 50 with active or convalescent COVID-19. Both conserved end residues are part of each CDR3. A D gene is named only where the DNA matches it firmly. Rows give clone size only sometimes, using once, few, many, or a class for an expanded clone.

V	D	J	size	DNA	CDR3
TRBV28	-	TRBJ2-1	-	TGTGCCAGCAGTCTAACCTTGAGCTCCTACAATGAGCAGTTCTTC	CASSLTLSSYNEQFF
TRBV5-8	-	TRBJ1-2	-	TGTGCCAGCAGCTGGAGTAGCAGCAACTATGGCTACACCTTC	CASSWSSSNYGYTF
TRBV18	-	TRBJ1-2	-	TGTGCCAGCTCACAATTACCGGGACAACATGGCTACACCTTC	CASSQLPGQHGYTF
TRBV28	TRBD1	TRBJ1-1	-	TGTGCCAGCAGCCGAGGGGACAGGGACTACACTGAAGCTTTCTTT	CASSRGDRDYTEAFF
TRBV20-1	TRBD1	TRBJ1-4	-	TGCAGTGCTAGTCTGCGGACAGGGAATGAAAAACTGTTTTTT	CSASLRTGNEKLFF
TRBV7-8	TRBD1	TRBJ2-7	few	TGTGCCAGCAGCCCAACCGGGACAGGGGTGTACGAGCAGTACTTC	CASSPTGTGVYEQYF
TRBV4-1	TRBD1	TRBJ1-2	-	TGCGCCAGCAGCCAGGATGCGGACAGGAGCTATGGCTACACCTTC	CASSQDADRSYGYTF
TRBV9	TRBD1	TRBJ1-3	-	TGTGCCAGCAGCGTAAGCCAGGGGGGCTCTGGAAACACCATATATTTT	CASSVSQGGSGNTIYF
TRBV29-1	TRBD1	TRBJ1-5	few	TGCAGCGTAGGACAGGGCGATCAGCCCCAGCATTTT	CSVGQGDQPQHF
TRBV5-6	TRBD1	TRBJ1-6	-	TGTGCCAGCAGCTTCTGGGACAGGGATGCTTCACCCCTCCACTTT	CASSFWDRDASPLHF
TRBV2	TRBD1	TRBJ1-6	-	TGTGCCAGCACCGGACAGGGAAATTATAATTCACCCCTCCACTTT	CASTGQGNYNSPLHF
TRBV27	-	TRBJ2-2	-	TGTGCCAGCAGCTACCTTGGGGCCACCGGGGAGCTGTTTTTT	CASSYLGATGELFF
TRBV10-3	-	TRBJ2-5	-	TGTGCCATCAGTGTTTCACAGGAAGAGACCCAGTACTTC	CAISVSQEETQYF
TRBV28	-	TRBJ1-2	-	TGTGCCAGCAGCCTCGGTGGAGGCTATGGCTACACCTTC	CASSLGGGYGYTF
TRBV28	-	TRBJ2-7	-	TGTGCCAGCAGTCGCTCAACCAGGGGCGAGCAGTACTTC	CASSRSTRGEQYF
TRBV6-1	-	TRBJ2-2	once	TGTGCCAGCAGTGAAGTCGGGGGGAACACCGGGGAGCTGTTTTTT	CASSEVGGNTGELFF
TRBV7-3	TRBD2	TRBJ2-2	-	TGTGCCAGCAGCTTAAGGCGGGAGCATTCGGGGGAGCTGTTTTTT	CASSLRREHSGELFF
TRBV2	TRBD2	TRBJ2-3	-	TGTGCCAGCACGGGCGGGAGTGCGCCAGATACGCAGTATTTT	CASTGGSAPDTQYF
TRBV18	-	TRBJ1-1	-	TGTGCCAGCTCACCGGGGGGAAGGGCTGAAGCTTTCTTT	CASSPGGRAEAFF
TRBV27	TRBD1	TRBJ1-4	once	TGTGCCAGCACCTCCAATGGGCAGACAGGGCTTGAAAAACTGTTTTTT	CASTSNGQTGLEKLFF
TRBV7-9	-	TRBJ2-5	-	TGTGCCAGCAGCCTACCGCAGGGGTTGTCAGAGACCCAGTACTTC	CASSLPQGLSETQYF
TRBV19	-	TRBJ1-5	-	TGTGCCAGTAGTATTTCGGGGGGCAGGCCCAATCAGCCCCAGCATTTT	CASSISGGRPNQPQHF
TRBV7-8	-	TRBJ1-2	-	TGTGCCAGCAGCCAACTTAACTATGGCTACACCTTC	CASSQLNYGYTF
TRBV5-1	-	TRBJ2-2	-	TGCGCCAGCAGCTTGGCCCGTACAGGGAGGGATCGCAACACCGGGGAGCTGTTTTTT	CASSLARTGRDRNTGELFF
TRBV28	-	TRBJ1-5	-	TGTGCCAGCAGTGCCGAGGCCGTTAGCAATCAGCCCCAGCATTTT	CASSAEAVSNQPQHF
TRBV4-2	TRBD1	TRBJ1-1	-	TGTGCCAGCAGCCAACCGGGACAGGGAGCAACTGAAGCTTTCTTT	CASSQPGQGATEAFF
TRBV29-1	-	TRBJ2-5	-	TGCAGCGTTGCCGCAGGGGACCAAGAGACCCAGTACTTC	CSVAAGDQETQYF
TRBV19	-	TRBJ1-5	-	TGTGCCAGTAGTATGGCCCGCAGCAATCAGCCCCAGCATTTT	CASSMARSNQPQHF
TRBV7-2	TRBD1	TRBJ1-2	-	TGTGCCAGCAGCTTGGACAGGAGCTATGGCTACACCTTC	CASSLDRSYGYTF